One sample yielded the 21 T cell receptor beta chains listed below, sequenced in a study of blood T cell repertoires in COVID-19. The repertoire was sequenced with immunoSEQ multiplex PCR; TCRdb's copy has only in-frame clones and lacks some. The table includes 190,000 or so clones, just under 85% detected once. The specimen sequenced was peripheral blood. These receptor sequences come from a human donor with acute or convalescent COVID-19. The donor label of this sample is uncertain.

The sample holds a few counts of this clone. J is TRBJ2-7 and V is TRBV5-5, with no clear D. With 0 bases removed from V and 0 bases from J, the gap between germline ends came to 10 bases. Germline-derived CDR1 and CDR2 are SGHKS and YYEKEE (reference sequence). The CDR3 spans 15 residues. The CDR3 here is CASSLGADSSYEQYF. The CDR3 DNA is TGTGCCAGCAGCTTGGGTGCCGACTCCTCCTACGAGCAGTACTTC.

This chain uses TRBV19 with TRBJ1-4, with D unclear. CDR1 and CDR2 (germline): LNHDA, SQIVND (reference sequence). This CDR3 spans 14 amino acids. V was shortened by 5 bases and J by 11 bases, with 18 bases between the two germline ends. CDR3 loop: CASSALEGRSKLFF. The CDR3 nucleotides read TGTGCCAGTAGTGCTCTCGAGGGCAGGAGTAAACTGTTTTTT.

V gene TRBV19 combines with J gene TRBJ2-4, with D maybe TRBD1 (5 bases). Trimming took 5 bases from V and 0 from J, leaving 11 bases between them. The germline V gene has CDR1 LNHDA and CDR2 SQIVND (reference sequence). The CDR3 contains 15 residues. CDR3 region: CASSLRVSAKNIQYF. The CDR3 DNA is TGTGCCAGTAGTCTCAGGGTCTCAGCCAAAAACATTCAGTACTTC.

A few counts support this clone. This sequence joins TRBV18 and TRBJ2-7; 8 positions match TRBD1. This CDR3 spans 15 amino acids. The V and J ends lost 5 bases and 3 bases, in that order; junction bases with no gene match: 9. Germline CDR1 and CDR2: KGHSH and LQKENI. CDR3 residues: CASSSSTGAGYEQYF. In nucleotides, the CDR3 is TGTGCCAGCTCATCCTCGACAGGGGCAGGCTACGAGCAGTACTTC.

The rearrangement links TRBV5-1 to TRBJ2-3; 10 bases fit TRBD1. From germline, CDR1 is SGHRS and CDR2 YFSETQ. The ends lost 3 bases at V and 4 bases at J; junction bases unmatched: 5. This CDR3 is 15 amino acids long. The CDR3 sequence: CASSSGQGGPDTQYF. The DNA of the CDR3 is TGCGCCAGCAGCTCCGGACAGGGGGGGCCAGATACGCAGTATTTT.

There are a few counts of this clone. The chain joins TRBV5-1 to TRBJ1-5; TRBD1 matches at 10 bases. The CDR3 runs 15 residues. CDR1 SGHRS and CDR2 YFSETQ come from the germline V gene. Trimming took 6 bases from V and 4 from J; bases not matched to a gene: 7. The DNA for the CDR3 is TGCGCCAGCACAGGGACAGGGGAGTGGAATCAGCCCCAGCATTTT. This sequence encodes CASTGTGEWNQPQHF.

The chain is built from TRBV6-5 and TRBJ2-5; no reliable D call. CDR1 MNHEY and CDR2 SVGAGI come from the germline V gene. Trimming removed 8 bases at V and 3 bases at J, with 10 bases between. The CDR3 contains 12 residues. In nucleotides, the CDR3 is TGTGCCAGCCAACTGACAAAAGAGACCCAGTACTTC. Its protein is CASQLTKETQYF.

This clone was seen once. The chain has TRBV6-6 and TRBJ1-2; D might be TRBD1 (5 bases). Germline V lookup: CDR1 MNHNY, CDR2 SVGAGI (reference sequence). V was clipped by 4 bases and J by 3 bases, with 12 bases between them. This CDR3 comprises 14 residues. CDR3 residues: CASSFSGGYYGYTF. The CDR3 region has the DNA TGTGCCAGCAGTTTCTCGGGGGGGTACTATGGCTACACCTTC.

The rearrangement links TRBV9 to TRBJ2-1; D call uncertain. CDR3 length: 15 residues. V lost 3 bases, J lost 6 bases, and 16 bases lay in between. Germline CDR1 and CDR2: SGDLS and YYNGEE. Here the CDR3 reads CASSELVQPTNEQFF. CDR3 nucleotides: TGTGCCAGCAGCGAGCTAGTTCAACCTACCAATGAGCAGTTCTTC.

The rearrangement uses TRBV6-2 or TRBV6-3 and TRBJ1-1, with D possibly TRBD1 on 5 matching bases. The length of the CDR3 is 14 residues. Germline assignment: CDR1 MNHEY and CDR2 SVGEGT. With 4 bases removed from V and 5 bases from J, the gap between germline ends came to 14 bases. The CDR3 region is CASSLGQGWTEAFF. The CDR3, as DNA: TGTGCCAGCAGTTTAGGGCAGGGTTGGACTGAAGCTTTCTTT.

V usage is TRBV6-7 and J usage is TRBJ2-7, with TRBD2 matching 9 bases. TRBV6-7 is an ORF, with its function uncertain. The CDR3 is made up of 13 amino acids. J was trimmed by 6 bases and V by 6 bases; bases with no gene match: 6. CDR3: CASRVSGRGEQYF. CDR3 nucleotide sequence: TGTGCCAGCAGGGTTAGCGGGAGAGGCGAGCAGTACTTC.

The rearrangement uses TRBV11-2 and TRBJ2-5, with TRBD1 matching 9 bases. The V gene's germline CDR1 is SGHAT and CDR2 FQNNGV. The CDR3 covers 15 residues. V lost 5 bases, J lost 5 bases, and 9 bases stayed unmatched. The CDR3 protein is CASSAYTGGLETQYF. DNA of the CDR3: TGTGCCAGCAGCGCCTATACAGGGGGCTTGGAGACCCAGTACTTC. The full variable domain, rest sourced from reference TRBV11-2 and TRBJ2-5, is EAGVAQSPRYKIIEKRQSVAFWCNPISGHATLYWYQQILGQGPKLLIQFQNNGVVDDSQLPKDRFSAERLKGVDSTLKIQPAKLEDSAVYLCASSAYTGGLETQYFGPGTRLLVL.

CDR3 in DNA: TGTGCCAGCAGTTGGACAGGGTCCAGCACAGATACGCAGTATTTT. It codes for CASSWTGSSTDTQYF. The chain is built from TRBV6-5 and TRBJ2-3; the match to TRBD1 covers 8 bases. The CDR3 is made up of 15 amino acids. Unmatched junction bases numbered 3, after V lost 4 bases and J lost 0 bases. Germline V gene sequence: CDR1 MNHEY, CDR2 SVGAGI.

This rearrangement joins TRBV2 to TRBJ2-3; 8 bases are a match to TRBD2. CDR3 length: 17 amino acids. Germline lookup yields CDR1 SNHLY and CDR2 FYNNEI. V was clipped by 7 bases and J by 0 bases; unmatched bases: 12. CDR3 amino acids: CASNGGRTSTSTDTQYF. The CDR3 DNA reads as TGTGCCAGCAACGGCGGGAGGACTTCGACTAGCACAGATACGCAGTATTTT.

This rearrangement joins TRBV6-5 to TRBJ1-1; 7 bases match TRBD1. Looked up from germline, CDR1 is MNHEY and CDR2 is SVGAGI. The J segment lost 5 bases and the V segment lost 4 bases, leaving 4 bases of the junction unmatched. The CDR3 is 13 amino acids. CDR3 in amino acids: CASSSQGETEAFF. CDR3 coding DNA: TGTGCCAGCAGTTCCCAGGGGGAGACTGAAGCTTTCTTT.

This sequence joins TRBV5-6 and TRBJ1-2; 7 bases map to TRBD1. This CDR3 contains 16 residues. Germline V gene sequence: CDR1 SGHDT, CDR2 YYEEEE. J lost 0 bases, V lost 4 bases, and 9 bases had no gene match. The CDR3 is CASSPPGTAANYGYTF. The CDR3 coding sequence is TGTGCCAGCAGCCCCCCCGGGACAGCTGCTAACTATGGCTACACCTTC.

J is TRBJ2-7 and V is TRBV11-2; 11 bases match TRBD2. Germline V gives CDR1 SGHAT, CDR2 FQNNGV. The V and J ends lost 5 bases and 1 base, in that order; junction bases with no gene match: 7. The CDR3 consists of 16 residues. CDR3 DNA sequence: TGTGCCAGCAGCCACCGACTAGCGGGACGGTCCTACGAGCAGTACTTC. The encoded protein is CASSHRLAGRSYEQYF.

The chain carries TRBV6-4 and TRBJ1-1; a weak D match, TRBD1 (5 bases). In germline, CDR1 is MRHNA, CDR2 SNTAGT. V lost 4 bases and J 2 bases, leaving 11 bases between the germline ends. The CDR3 runs 14 residues. The CDR3 sequence is CASSARGGNTEAFF. Written as DNA, the CDR3 is TGTGCCAGCAGTGCCCGGGGGGGTAACACTGAAGCTTTCTTT.

This clone was counted between two and nine times. DNA for the CDR3: TGTGCCAGCAGGCCTGATCGCGCGGGGGGGAGGAACACTGAAGCTTTCTTT. It is translated as CASRPDRAGGRNTEAFF. This chain joins TRBV6-2 or TRBV6-3 and TRBJ1-1; TRBD1 might be the D (5 bases). V lost 6 bases, J lost 1 base, and 21 bases lay in between. Germline CDR1 and CDR2: MNHEY and SVGEGT. The CDR3 loop spans 17 amino acids.

The sample holds one count of this clone. The chain has TRBV7-2 and TRBJ2-1, with a tentative D call TRBD2 (5 bases). V lost 2 bases to trimming and J lost 7 bases, with 12 bases between them. This CDR3 has 14 residues. CDR1 and CDR2 (germline): SGHTA, FQGNSA. The CDR3 loop reads CASSLYEAVNEQFF. CDR3 in DNA: TGTGCCAGCAGCTTATACGAAGCGGTTAATGAGCAGTTCTTC.

This chain joins TRBV12-5 and TRBJ1-2; no definite D call. V was pared by 5 bases and J by 6 bases, with 16 bases between. The CDR3 contains 14 residues. Germline V CDR1 and CDR2: LGHNT, FRNRAP. The CDR3 reads CASGHPSRRDGYTF. CDR3 sequence (DNA): TGTGCTAGTGGTCACCCGAGCAGGAGGGATGGCTACACCTTC.